The 9 T cell receptor beta chains presented below share a single source sample, sequenced in a study of blood T cell repertoires in COVID-19. The method was immunoSEQ multiplex PCR; TCRdb's version includes in-frame clones alone and lacks a portion of them. Among about 190,000 clones listed, about 88% were seen once. The sample taken for sequencing was peripheral blood. These receptors all come from a man aged 25 to 40 with acute or convalescent COVID-19.

This clone has only one observation. This chain uses TRBV9 with TRBJ1-1, with 8 bases that match TRBD1. The CDR3 length is 16 residues. Germline V gene sequence: CDR1 SGDLS, CDR2 YYNGEE. The junction had 10 bases not matched to a gene; V was cut back by 3 bases and J by 3 bases. CDR3 DNA sequence: TGTGCCAGCAGCGCCCAGGGGGCCGGGGTTTACACTGAAGCTTTCTTT. It codes for CASSAQGAGVYTEAFF.

The rearrangement joins TRBV10-2 to TRBJ2-7; D might be TRBD2 (6 bases). CDR1 and CDR2 (germline): WSHSY, SAAADI. The CDR3 covers 15 residues. V lost 2 bases, J lost 5 bases, and 16 bases lay in between. CDR3 nucleotide sequence: TGCGCCAGCAGTGAGATATGGTCGGGAGTTAACGAGCAGTACTTC. Translation: CASSEIWSGVNEQYF.

The chain has TRBV23-1 and TRBJ2-5, with 9 bases fitting TRBD1. TRBV23-1 is treated as an ORF (open reading frame) with a function not yet certain. This CDR3 has 18 residues. The V and J ends lost 3 bases and 1 base, in that order; junction bases with no gene match: 12. CDR3: CASSQGPGQGLFQETQYF. The CDR3, as DNA: TGCGCCAGCAGTCAGGGACCGGGACAGGGACTGTTCCAAGAGACCCAGTACTTC.

The gene calls are TRBV11-3 and TRBJ2-5; D not resolved. V lost 3 bases and J 4 bases, leaving 9 bases between the germline ends. CDR1 and CDR2 (germline): SGHNT, YENEEA. The CDR3 is made up of 13 amino acids. The CDR3 spells CASSFNIRETQYF. The CDR3 region has the DNA TGTGCCAGCAGCTTTAATATCCGAGAGACCCAGTACTTC. Variable domain in full (rest from reference TRBV11-3 and TRBJ2-5): EAGVVQSPRYKIIEKKQPVAFWCNPISGHNTLYWYLQNLGQGPELLIRYENEEAVDDSQLPKDRFSAERLKGVDSTLKIQPAELGDSAVYLCASSFNIRETQYFGPGTRLLVL.

The chain uses TRBV28 and TRBJ2-1, with 9 bases aligning to TRBD2. Germline V gives CDR1 MDHEN, CDR2 SYDVKM. This CDR3 is 14 amino acids long. V shed 10 bases and J 8 bases; nucleotides not matched to a gene: 12. Here the CDR3 reads CATFAGTSNYEQFF. The CDR3 coding sequence is TGTGCCACCTTCGCCGGGACTAGCAACTATGAGCAGTTCTTC.

This clone appeared once. The chain couples TRBV2 to TRBJ2-6, with 7 bases that match TRBD2. CDR1 and CDR2 (germline): SNHLY, FYNNEI. J lost 4 bases, V lost 3 bases, and 9 bases had no gene match. The length of the CDR3 is 17 residues. The CDR3 region has the DNA TGTGCCAGCAGTGACGCGGGAGTACGGTTGGGGGCCAACGTCCTGACTTTC. The encoded protein is CASSDAGVRLGANVLTF.

The chain joins TRBV10-2 to TRBJ1-1; possibly TRBD1 for D (6 bases). Trimming left V 6 bases short and J 1 base short, with 18 bases between. The CDR3 is made up of 16 amino acids. Germline assignment: CDR1 WSHSY and CDR2 SAAADI. CDR3 nucleotide sequence: TGCGCCAGCAGGGCCAGGGGATTGTCTAAGAACACTGAAGCTTTCTTT. It yields the protein CASRARGLSKNTEAFF.

The chain carries TRBV7-9 and TRBJ2-1; D is possibly TRBD1 (6 bases). CDR3 length: 16 amino acids. Germline values: CDR1 SEHNR, CDR2 FQNEAQ (reference sequence). Trimming cost V 1 base and J 3 bases, with 13 bases left between them. CDR3 amino acids: CASSLVGQGHYNEQFF. The CDR3 DNA follows: TGTGCCAGCAGCTTAGTCGGGCAGGGGCACTACAATGAGCAGTTCTTC.

The rearrangement joins TRBV5-4 to TRBJ2-7; TRBD1 might be the D (6 bases). Looked up from germline, CDR1 is SGHNT and CDR2 is YYREEE (reference sequence). The germline V and J ends were trimmed by 4 bases and 2 bases, with 22 bases remaining between them. This CDR3 comprises 17 residues. The CDR3 reads CASSLNTGTPFTYEQYF. Written as DNA, the CDR3 is TGTGCCAGCAGCCTAAATACCGGGACACCGTTTACCTACGAGCAGTACTTC.